The subject of this entry is one T cell receptor beta chain. This sample is part of a study of CD8 T cells in Susac syndrome. A quantity of about 0.45 to 1 ug RNA underwent reverse transcription using random hexamers. It was immunoSEQ multiplex PCR that amplified TCR beta CDR3 across 54 Vbeta and 13 Jbeta. TCRdb re-analysed the immunoSEQ multiplex PCR reads in MiXCR, keeping a single row per CDR3 protein. The table includes about 430,000 distinct CDR3 sequences, more than 70% detected once. Sequencing used CD8+ T cells from PBMCs. The origin of this receptor is a human donor with multiple sclerosis.

DNA of the CDR3: TGTGCCAGCAGTTTATCAGGGGGGTTAGAGCAGTTCTTC. This gives the protein CASSLSGGLEQFF. The rearrangement links TRBV27 to TRBJ2-1, with D perhaps given as TRBD1 or TRBD2 (6 bases each). V was cut by 0 bases and J by 10 bases, with 10 bases left in between. Germline lookup yields CDR1 MNHEY and CDR2 SMNVEV (reference sequence). The length of the CDR3 is 13 residues.